These T cell receptor beta chains were read from a single sample in a study of cytomegalovirus exposure and HLA in healthy donors. Data came from immunoSEQ multiplex PCR; TCRdb stores just in-frame clones and leaves some out. The sample contains under 150,000 clones, 70% to 80% of which appear only once. Sequencing input: PBMCs. All receptors come from a woman aged 55-70 years in good health and CMV-seronegative. Both conserved end residues are part of each CDR3. The order of the fields is D gene, V gene, clone size, J gene, CDR3 DNA, CDR3 protein. D genes are given only for firm matches. The size of a clone is reported for some rows only, either as once, few or many, or as a class for expanded clones.

TRBD1,TRBV30,few,TRBJ1-2,TGTGCCTGGAGGGAGACAGGGGCAATTTATGGCTACACCTTC,CAWRETGAIYGYTF
TRBD2,TRBV7-2,-,TRBJ2-5,TGTGCCAGCAGCCAACTAGCGGGGACCCAAGAGACCCAGTACTTC,CASSQLAGTQETQYF
TRBD2,TRBV4-2,-,TRBJ2-7,TGTGCCAGCAGCCAAGAGGGACTAGCGGGATATGAGCAGTACTTC,CASSQEGLAGYEQYF
-,TRBV29-1,once,TRBJ1-2,TGCAGCGTTGACCCAAGCGGGGGCTACACCTTC,CSVDPSGGYTF
TRBD1,TRBV19,-,TRBJ1-2,TGTGCCAGTAGTGCCTGGGACAGGGGGAAAGATGGCTACACCTTC,CASSAWDRGKDGYTF
TRBD1,TRBV6-4,once,TRBJ1-2,TGTGCCAGCAGTCTTACCGCCGACAGGGGGACTGGCTACACCTTC,CASSLTADRGTGYTF
TRBD1,TRBV30,-,TRBJ1-2,TGTGCCTGGAGACCGACTCCCGACAGGGGGAACTATGGCTACACCTTC,CAWRPTPDRGNYGYTF
-,TRBV4-3,-,TRBJ2-7,TGCGCCAGCAGCCAAGATCCAACAGGGAGGGCTTACGAGCAGTACTTC,CASSQDPTGRAYEQYF
TRBD2,TRBV5-1,-,TRBJ2-5,TGCGCCAGCAGCTTAACCGCGACTAGCGGGAGGGCAGAGACCCAGTACTTC,CASSLTATSGRAETQYF
-,TRBV9,-,TRBJ2-5,TGTGCCAGCAGCGGCAGAGGTGGAGAGACCCAGTACTTC,CASSGRGGETQYF
-,TRBV5-1,-,TRBJ2-7,TGCGCCAGCAGCTCCAACCGGGACAAGTCCCTCTTCGAGCAGTACTTC,CASSSNRDKSLFEQYF
TRBD1,TRBV4-1,few,TRBJ1-4,TGCGCCAGCAGCCAAGGGACCGGGACAGCGATAAATGAAAAACTGTTTTTT,CASSQGTGTAINEKLFF
-,TRBV5-1,-,TRBJ2-2,TGCGCCAGCAGCTTGGCCAGCCTGGGGGGCACCGGGGAGCTGTTTTTT,CASSLASLGGTGELFF
TRBD1,TRBV18,-,TRBJ2-7,TGTGCCAGCTCACCAGGGACAGGGGGCCACGAGCAGTACTTC,CASSPGTGGHEQYF
-,TRBV2,-,TRBJ1-1,TGTGCCAGCAGTGAAGTTATCATACATGAAGCTTTCTTT,CASSEVIIHEAFF
TRBD1,TRBV9,-,TRBJ1-3,TGTGCCAGCAGCGTAGCTGGACAGGGGAGAGCAGGAAACACCATATATTTT,CASSVAGQGRAGNTIYF
-,TRBV25-1,few,TRBJ1-1,TGTGCCAGCAGTCACAAAATGGGGGCCGGGAACACTGAAGCTTTCTTT,CASSHKMGAGNTEAFF
-,TRBV5-1,-,TRBJ2-2,TGCGCCAGCAGCTTGGCCCAGGGGAGGGCCGGGGAGCTGTTTTTT,CASSLAQGRAGELFF
TRBD1,TRBV9,-,TRBJ1-2,TGTGCCAGCAGCGTAGCGGCAGGGGGGTCCTATGGCTACACCTTC,CASSVAAGGSYGYTF
TRBD1,TRBV7-9,once,TRBJ2-1,TGTGCCAGCAGCCAAGACAGGGTAGGCAATGAGCAGTTCTTC,CASSQDRVGNEQFF
-,TRBV5-1,-,TRBJ2-1,TGCGCCAGCAGCTTGAGTCGGCGGGAAGATGAGCAGTTCTTC,CASSLSRREDEQFF
-,TRBV5-1,-,TRBJ2-5,TGCGCCAGCAGCCCCGGTGGGAGGGAGACCCAGTACTTC,CASSPGGRETQYF
TRBD1,TRBV5-1,-,TRBJ1-2,TGCGCCAGCAGCTTGATTACAGGGGCGACTGGCTACACCTTC,CASSLITGATGYTF
-,TRBV5-4,-,TRBJ2-3,TGTGCCAGCAGCTTGGTTCGGGCAGATACGCAGTATTTT,CASSLVRADTQYF
-,TRBV30,-,TRBJ1-1,TGTGCCTGGAGTGATCCTTTCGGGACTGGGGCTTTCTTT,CAWSDPFGTGAFF
-,TRBV2,-,TRBJ1-1,TGTGCCAGCTGGGGGGGAGGACGGGCGGGTAACACTGAAGCTTTCTTT,CASWGGGRAGNTEAFF
-,TRBV6-1,-,TRBJ2-7,TGTGCCAGCAGTGAAGAGAGGGTTGTGTACTTC,CASSEERVVYF
TRBD1,TRBV27,-,TRBJ1-5,TGTGCCAGCAGTATCGGACAGGTTAGCAATCAGCCCCAGCATTTT,CASSIGQVSNQPQHF
-,TRBV7-9,few,TRBJ2-7,TGTGCCAGCAGCTTAACCGAAGCAGGCGAGCAGTACTTC,CASSLTEAGEQYF
-,TRBV7-2,-,TRBJ2-1,TGTGCCAGCAGCTTAGCGGCCATCTCCTACAATGAGCAGTTCTTC,CASSLAAISYNEQFF
-,TRBV11-2,-,TRBJ2-1,TGTGCCAGCAGCTTAGTGCGTTTAGCGTACTCCTACAATGAGCAGTTCTTC,CASSLVRLAYSYNEQFF
-,TRBV5-1,-,TRBJ2-3,TGCGCCAGCAGCTTGTTAGGGGTCACAGATACGCAGTATTTT,CASSLLGVTDTQYF
TRBD1,TRBV30,-,TRBJ1-6,TGTGCCTGGAGTATCGACAGGGCGGGCAGGGGTTCTAATTCACCCCTCCACTTT,CAWSIDRAGRGSNSPLHF
TRBD2,TRBV9,few,TRBJ2-3,TGTGCCAGCAGCGGCAGTAGCGGGGGGGATTTTAGCACAGATACGCAGTATTTT,CASSGSSGGDFSTDTQYF
TRBD2,TRBV7-2,-,TRBJ2-3,TGTGCCAGCAGCTTAAGCGGGGGAGTCACAGATACGCAGTATTTT,CASSLSGGVTDTQYF
-,TRBV5-8,-,TRBJ2-5,TGTGCCAGCAGCTTGGGAGGTCAAGAGACCCAGTACTTC,CASSLGGQETQYF
-,TRBV6-6,-,TRBJ1-1,TGTGCCAGCAGTGCACCGAGGGAGAACACTGAAGCTTTCTTT,CASSAPRENTEAFF
TRBD2,TRBV25-1,-,TRBJ2-3,TGTGCCAGCAGTCTAGCGGGAACAACAGATACGCAGTATTTT,CASSLAGTTDTQYF
TRBD1,TRBV9,-,TRBJ1-3,TGTGCCAGCAGCGCTGGGACAGGGGAAGGAAACACCATATATTTT,CASSAGTGEGNTIYF
TRBD1,TRBV28,-,TRBJ2-7,TGTGCCAGCAGTACCGACAGGGGTCTTATCGCCTACGAGCAGTACTTC,CASSTDRGLIAYEQYF
TRBD1,TRBV29-1,few,TRBJ2-1,TGCAGCGTTGAAGATCCCACGGGGACAGGGGCTGCCGGGGAGCAGTTCTTC,CSVEDPTGTGAAGEQFF
-,TRBV9,-,TRBJ2-7,TGTGCCAGCAGCGTATCCTCCGGGACCTACGAGCAGTACTTC,CASSVSSGTYEQYF
TRBD1,TRBV5-1,-,TRBJ2-3,TGCGCCAGCAGAAGGGGACAGAACACAGATACGCAGTATTTT,CASRRGQNTDTQYF
TRBD2,TRBV15,once,TRBJ2-1,TGTGCCACCAGCAGAGCGGGGGGGGAATACAATGAGCAGTTCTTC,CATSRAGGEYNEQFF
-,TRBV5-1,few,TRBJ2-1,TGCGCCAGCAGCTTGGCGCGGGCAGGTGGGCATGAGCAGTTCTTC,CASSLARAGGHEQFF
TRBD1,TRBV19,few,TRBJ2-7,TGTGCCAGTAGTCCGGGACGAGGGGGTTCAGGACAGGGAGTTACCTACGAGCAGTACTTC,CASSPGRGGSGQGVTYEQYF
TRBD1,TRBV6-5,-,TRBJ1-2,TGTGCCAGCAGTGGACCGGGACAGATTAACTATGGCTACACCTTC,CASSGPGQINYGYTF
TRBD1,TRBV28,-,TRBJ2-1,TGTGCCAGCAGTGCCCCGGGACAGAGAATTTACAATGAGCAGTTCTTC,CASSAPGQRIYNEQFF
TRBD1,TRBV7-8,-,TRBJ1-2,TGTGCCAGCAGCCAGCCCCGGGACAGAGCCTACACCTTC,CASSQPRDRAYTF